One and the same sample provided the 18 T cell receptor beta chains below, sequenced in a study of monozygotic twins with cystic fibrosis. TCRdb's table, derived via immunoSEQ multiplex PCR, lists solely in-frame clones and lacks some. This table holds tens of thousands of clones, roughly 97% found once. The sequenced material came from blood. The source is a girl between 10 and 17 years old with cystic fibrosis.

Here the CDR3 reads CASSLILASSYEQYF. CDR3 in DNA: TGTGCCAGCAGCCTAATCCTAGCCAGCTCCTACGAGCAGTACTTC. This rearrangement joins TRBV11-2 to TRBJ2-7, with a tentative D call TRBD2 (5 bases). CDR1 and CDR2 from the germline V gene are SGHAT and FQNNGV. V lost 5 bases to trimming and J lost 0 bases, with 14 bases between them. This CDR3 is built from 15 residues.

The V gene is TRBV11-2, the J gene TRBJ1-1, with D possibly TRBD1 on 5 matching bases. With 1 base removed from V and 3 bases from J, the gap between germline ends came to 15 bases. The CDR3 has 16 amino acids. Germline V gives CDR1 SGHAT, CDR2 FQNNGV. The CDR3 nucleotides are TGTGCCAGCAGCTTAGGGGGGTGGCAGGGAGACACTGAAGCTTTCTTT. It translates to CASSLGGWQGDTEAFF.

V is TRBV6-5 and J is TRBJ2-5; D is perhaps TRBD2 (6 bases). Germline-derived CDR1 and CDR2 are MNHEY and SVGAGI. The V end lost 5 bases, the J end lost 5 bases, and 12 bases lay between the germline ends. The CDR3 contains 13 residues. The CDR3 spells CASSRERVETQYF. The CDR3 bases are TGTGCCAGCAGTCGGGAGAGGGTGGAGACCCAGTACTTC.

This chain joins TRBV29-1 and TRBJ1-1, with D unclear. V was clipped by 6 bases and J by 2 bases, with 13 bases between them. CDR1 SQVTM and CDR2 ANQGSEA come from the germline V gene. This CDR3 contains 13 residues. The CDR3 spells CSVRPLLNTEAFF. In DNA form, the CDR3 reads TGCAGCGTCAGACCCCTTTTAAACACTGAAGCTTTCTTT.

The genes are TRBV20-1 and TRBJ2-3; 7 bases line up with TRBD2. The CDR3 consists of 10 residues. Germline loops: CDR1 DFQATT, CDR2 SNEGSKA (reference sequence). The CDR3 nucleotides read TGCACCGCGGGGGAAGATACGCAGTATTTT. It is translated as CTAGEDTQYF.

CDR3 nucleotide sequence: TGTGCCAGCAGTTACGAACTAGCGGGAATAACCGGGGAGCTGTTTTTT. This translates into CASSYELAGITGELFF. The chain recombines TRBV6-5 with TRBJ2-2, with 10 bases lining up with TRBD2. Germline CDR1 and CDR2: MNHEY and SVGAGI. The V gene end was trimmed by 2 bases and the J gene end by 5 bases; junction bases not matched to a gene: 5. The CDR3 has 16 amino acids.

The rearrangement uses TRBV7-8 and TRBJ2-6; D possibly uses TRBD1 or TRBD2 (5 bases each). The germline V and J ends were trimmed by 5 bases and 4 bases, with 9 bases remaining between them. The CDR3 consists of 14 residues. Germline V CDR1 and CDR2: SGHVS, FQNEAQ. CDR3 loop: CASSIGTGANVLTF. In DNA, the CDR3 is TGTGCCAGCAGCATAGGGACCGGGGCCAACGTCCTGACTTTC.

This clone was recorded once. V is TRBV6-6 and J is TRBJ2-2, with D hard to call. The V end lost 4 bases, the J end lost 2 bases, and 11 bases lay between the germline ends. The CDR3 consists of 15 residues. In germline, CDR1 is MNHNY, CDR2 SVGAGI (reference sequence). CDR3 in DNA: TGTGCCAGCAGTTCCACGACCAGAAACACCGGGGAGCTGTTTTTT. Protein sequence: CASSSTTRNTGELFF.

This chain connects TRBV5-1 to TRBJ2-1, with D possibly being TRBD1 (5 bases). V was clipped by 4 bases and J by 9 bases, with 14 bases between them. The CDR3 sequence is 13 residues long. Germline loops: CDR1 SGHRS, CDR2 YFSETQ. The CDR3 protein is CASSHRWGGEQFF. The CDR3 nucleotides are TGCGCCAGCAGCCACCGATGGGGCGGTGAGCAGTTCTTC.

This chain connects TRBV27 to TRBJ2-5, with 13 positions matching TRBD2. V lost 5 bases to trimming and J lost 1 base; unmatched junction nucleotides: 7. Germline CDR1 MNHEY, CDR2 SMNVEV (reference sequence). The CDR3 spans 17 residues. The CDR3 reads CASSPITSGRAQETQYF. For the CDR3, the DNA is TGTGCCAGCAGTCCGATCACTAGCGGGAGGGCCCAAGAGACCCAGTACTTC.

This chain links TRBV19 with TRBJ1-1, with D unclear. CDR3 length: 13 residues. Germline CDR1 LNHDA, CDR2 SQIVND (reference sequence). Trimming cost V 2 bases and J 1 base, with 5 bases left between them. The CDR3 nucleotides read TGTGCCAGTAGTATACCAGGGAACACTGAAGCTTTCTTT. Its translation: CASSIPGNTEAFF.

The chain combines TRBV28 with TRBJ1-2; D is perhaps TRBD1 (6 bases). The CDR3 contains 12 residues. Germline V CDR1 and CDR2: MDHEN, SYDVKM. V gave up 5 bases and J gave up 8 bases, with 12 bases separating them. CDR3 coding DNA: TGTGCCAGCAGTCAACAGGGATACGGCTACACCTTC. As protein: CASSQQGYGYTF.

The V call is TRBV4-1, the J call TRBJ2-2; 11 bases fit TRBD2. Trimming removed 0 bases from V and 4 bases from J; junction bases left unmatched: 7. The CDR3 totals 18 residues. Germline CDR1 and CDR2: MGHRA and YSYEKL. This CDR3 is CASSQEALAGVGTGELFF. The CDR3, as DNA: TGCGCCAGCAGCCAAGAGGCACTAGCGGGAGTCGGCACCGGGGAGCTGTTTTTT.

The V call is TRBV5-1, the J call TRBJ2-5; D gene uncertain. The germline V gene has CDR1 SGHRS and CDR2 YFSETQ. The CDR3 spans 11 residues. V dropped 3 bases and J dropped 2 bases, with 2 bases sitting between them. The CDR3 loop reads CASSSQETQYF. CDR3 bases: TGCGCCAGCAGCTCTCAAGAGACCCAGTACTTC.

The V call is TRBV4-3, the J call TRBJ2-1; TRBD1 matches at 7 bases. With V trimmed by 3 bases and J by 6 bases, 11 bases remained unmatched. CDR3 length equals 16 residues. CDR1 is LGHNA and CDR2 is YSLEER in the germline V gene. CDR3 in amino acids: CASSHEDWAGGNEQFF. The CDR3 coding sequence is TGCGCCAGCAGCCATGAAGATTGGGCAGGGGGCAATGAGCAGTTCTTC.

The chain uses TRBV15 and TRBJ2-1; possibly TRBD2 for D (6 bases). Trimming pared 0 bases from V and 2 bases from J, leaving 14 bases between. This CDR3 has 17 amino acids. Germline assignment: CDR1 LNHNV and CDR2 YYDKDF (reference sequence). The CDR3 is CATSRDLGSGTYNEQFF. In DNA, the CDR3 is TGTGCCACCAGCAGAGATCTAGGTAGCGGAACCTACAATGAGCAGTTCTTC.

The chain couples TRBV19 to TRBJ2-2, with a weak D call TRBD2 (5 bases). This CDR3 is built from 15 residues. V lost 7 bases, J lost 6 bases, and 18 bases lay in between. The V gene's germline CDR1 is LNHDA and CDR2 SQIVND (reference sequence). In nucleotides, the CDR3 is TGTGCCAGTATTGGCGGTAGAGCGGTCGCCGGGGAGCTGTTTTTT. Its protein product is CASIGGRAVAGELFF.

V is TRBV6-5 and J is TRBJ1-1; no firm D call. CDR1 and CDR2 (germline): MNHEY, SVGAGI. V lost 2 bases, J lost 0 bases, and 7 bases lay in between. The CDR3 has 14 residues. CDR3 in amino acids: CASSYRLLNTEAFF. DNA for the CDR3: TGTGCCAGCAGTTACCGGCTTTTGAACACTGAAGCTTTCTTT.